The 8 T cell receptor beta chains in this list originate from one sample, sequenced in a study of blood T cell repertoires in COVID-19. Repertoires were generated with immunoSEQ multiplex PCR, while TCRdb's copy carries only in-frame clones and drops some. Seen here are some 96,000 clones, about 80% observed once, and the top ten hold around an eighth. Input material: peripheral blood. These receptor sequences come from a woman in her 70s with acute or convalescent COVID-19.

This clone was recorded once. The V and J genes are TRBV19 and TRBJ2-2; D is undetermined. The CDR3 is 13 amino acids. Germline assignment: CDR1 LNHDA and CDR2 SQIVND (reference sequence). The V end lost 3 bases, the J end lost 6 bases, and 8 bases lay between the germline ends. The CDR3 bases are TGTGCCAGTAGTATGGCAGGCCCCGGGGAGCTGTTTTTT. This gives the protein CASSMAGPGELFF. Full variable domain (outside the CDR3, taken from reference TRBV19 and TRBJ2-2): DGGITQSPKYLFRKEGQNVTLSCEQNLNHDAMYWYRQDPGQGLRLIYYSQIVNDFQKGDIAEGYSVSREKKESFPLTVTSAQKNPTAFYLCASSMAGPGELFFGEGSRLTVL.

This clone was detected only a few times. The gene calls are TRBV7-8 and TRBJ1-2; TRBD1 aligns across 7 bases. The CDR3 sequence is 13 residues long. The V and J ends lost 5 bases and 8 bases, in that order; junction bases with no gene match: 8. Germline V lookup: CDR1 SGHVS, CDR2 FQNEAQ. The CDR3 loop reads CASSTDRVDGYTF. CDR3 DNA sequence: TGTGCCAGCAGCACAGACAGGGTGGACGGCTACACCTTC.

This clone appeared a few times. The rearrangement joins TRBV7-9 to TRBJ1-3; the match to TRBD1 covers 9 bases. Looked up from germline, CDR1 is SEHNR and CDR2 is FQNEAQ (reference sequence). J lost 13 bases, V lost 3 bases, and 7 bases had no gene match. The CDR3 loop spans 13 amino acids. The CDR3 coding sequence is TGTGCCAGCAGCTTCTCTACAGGGGGCGCGATATATTTT. It translates to CASSFSTGGAIYF.

The chain is built from TRBV5-1 and TRBJ1-4; 7 bases align to TRBD1. Trimming removed 4 bases from V and 7 bases from J; junction bases left unmatched: 10. This CDR3 has 15 residues. The V gene's germline CDR1 is SGHRS and CDR2 YFSETQ. The CDR3 DNA sequence: TGCGCCAGCAGCGCAGACAGGGCCGGGGGTGAAAAACTGTTTTTT. Its translation: CASSADRAGGEKLFF.

This clone was detected only a few times. The chain couples TRBV2 to TRBJ2-2, with D unresolved. The CDR3 spans 12 residues. Between the trimmed V and J ends, which lost 4 bases and 5 bases, there was a span of 5 bases. Germline-derived CDR1 and CDR2 are SNHLY and FYNNEI. CDR3 sequence reads: CASSVLTGELFF. The CDR3 bases are TGTGCCAGCAGTGTCCTAACCGGGGAGCTGTTTTTT. Full variable domain (outside the CDR3, taken from reference TRBV2 and TRBJ2-2): EPEVTQTPSHQVTQMGQEVILRCVPISNHLYFYWYRQILGQKVEFLVSFYNNEISEKSEIFDDQFSVERPDGSNFTLKIRSTKLEDSAMYFCASSVLTGELFFGEGSRLTVL.

This clone appeared a few times. Other nucleotide sequences in the sample specify the same CDR3. This rearrangement joins TRBV24-1 to TRBJ1-1; maybe TRBD1 (5 bases). Trimming removed 3 bases from V and 5 bases from J, with 6 bases in between. Germline V gene sequence: CDR1 KGHDR, CDR2 SFDVKD. This CDR3 comprises 12 residues. The CDR3 DNA reads as TGTGCCACCAGTGATGGGGGGACTGAAGCTTTCTTT. Its protein is CATSDGGTEAFF.

The V gene is TRBV7-2, the J gene TRBJ1-5; the D gene is possibly TRBD1 (5 bases). The V gene's germline CDR1 is SGHTA and CDR2 FQGNSA. The CDR3 runs 15 residues. V was clipped by 5 bases and J by 6 bases, with 17 bases between them. CDR3 in DNA: TGTGCCAGCAGCACTCTAGCGTCCGGGACTCAGCCCCAGCATTTT. The encoded protein is CASSTLASGTQPQHF.

The rearrangement links TRBV12-5 to TRBJ2-3; 9 positions match TRBD1. Trimming at V came to 7 bases and at J to 4 bases, leaving 9 bases not matched to a gene. The CDR3 runs 15 residues. Germline values: CDR1 LGHNT, CDR2 FRNRAP. The CDR3 loop reads CASDLDRGGSDTQYF. CDR3 nucleotide sequence: TGTGCTAGTGACCTCGACAGGGGGGGATCAGATACGCAGTATTTT.